A selection of T cell receptor beta chains follows, all from one sample in a study of regulatory T cells in long-lasting Graves disease. TCRdb redid the calling of the multiplex PCR reads with MiXCR, one entry per CDR3 protein. There are roughly 440,000 distinct CDR3 sequences in the sample; 16% occur only once, and about a quarter lies in the top ten. These data were also reused for a study on T cells in Graves' hyperthyroidism and ophthalmopathy.

Source: peripheral blood mononuclear cells (PBMCs), taken at new diagnosis, from a patient treated with antithyroid drugs. The receptors shown here come from a woman aged 18-29 years with Graves disease. Each CDR3 is given with its conserved first and last residue. The order of the fields is J gene, D gene, clone size, V gene, CDR3 DNA, CDR3 protein. The D gene is left open where the match is weak. Not all rows give a size; the values are once, few, many and, for expanded clones, a class.

>TRBJ2-3|TRBD2|few|TRBV5-1
TGCGCCAGCAGCTTGGGGCAGCGGGGAGATACGCAGTATTTT
CASSLGQRGDTQYF
>TRBJ1-5|-|few|TRBV7-3
TGTGCCAGCAGCTTAACGGGGGCTCAGCCCCAGCATTTT
CASSLTGAQPQHF
>TRBJ2-1|-|few|TRBV18
TGTGCCAGCTCACCACCTGGGGGAAGCTCCTACAATGAGCAGTTCTTC
CASSPPGGSSYNEQFF
>TRBJ2-7|-|many|TRBV28
TGTGCCAGCAGTTGGGACAGCGGGGACTACGAGCAGTACTTC
CASSWDSGDYEQYF
>TRBJ2-3|TRBD2|-|TRBV3-1
TGTGCCAACAGGGGACTAGCGGGAGGGGGAGATACGCAGTATTTT
CANRGLAGGGDTQYF
>TRBJ2-1|-|-|TRBV7-3
TGTGCCAGCAGCCCCCACCGGAGTTACAATGAGCAGTTCTTC
CASSPHRSYNEQFF
>TRBJ2-1|-|many|TRBV30
TGTGCCTGGAGTGTACTTAAACTAAGTAGCTCCTACAATGAGCAGTTCTTC
CAWSVLKLSSSYNEQFF
>TRBJ2-7|TRBD1|-|TRBV5-4
TGTGCCAGCAGCAGGACAGGTCAGTACTCCGAGCAGTACTTC
CASSRTGQYSEQYF
>TRBJ1-2|TRBD1|many|TRBV28
TGTGCCAGCACCGGACAGGGAGATGGCTACACCTTC
CASTGQGDGYTF
>TRBJ1-2|-|-|TRBV4-3
TGCGCCAGCAGCCAAGAAAGATCTTTGGTTTACGGCTACACCTTC
CASSQERSLVYGYTF
>TRBJ2-7|TRBD2|many|TRBV7-9
TGTGCCAGCAGCGCCAGCGGGAGGGCCTACGAGCAGTACTTC
CASSASGRAYEQYF
>TRBJ2-3|TRBD2|-|TRBV7-2
TGTGCCAGCAGTAGCAGAAAAAGCGGGGAGCTTTTTACTAGCACAGATACGCAGTATTTT
CASSSRKSGELFTSTDTQYF
>TRBJ2-7|-|many|TRBV3-1
TGTGCCAGCAGCCACCTAACCGGGGAAACAGAGCAGTACTTC
CASSHLTGETEQYF
>TRBJ2-5|-|-|TRBV11-2
TGTGCCAGCAGCTCAGGGGAGACCCTGTACTTC
CASSSGETLYF
>TRBJ1-2|TRBD1|few|TRBV20-1
TGCAGTGCTAAAGGGACAGGGAATTATGGCTACACCTTC
CSAKGTGNYGYTF